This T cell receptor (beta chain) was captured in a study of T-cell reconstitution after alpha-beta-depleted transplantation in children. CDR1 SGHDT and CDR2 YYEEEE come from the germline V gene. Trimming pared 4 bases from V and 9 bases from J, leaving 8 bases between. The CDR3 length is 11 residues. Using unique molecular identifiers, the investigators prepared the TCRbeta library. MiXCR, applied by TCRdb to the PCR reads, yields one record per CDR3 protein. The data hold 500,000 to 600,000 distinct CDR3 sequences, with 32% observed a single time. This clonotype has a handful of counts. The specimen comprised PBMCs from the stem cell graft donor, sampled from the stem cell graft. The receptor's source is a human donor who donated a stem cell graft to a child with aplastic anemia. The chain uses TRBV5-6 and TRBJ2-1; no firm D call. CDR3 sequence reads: CASSLSIEQFF. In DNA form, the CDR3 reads TGTGCCAGCAGCCTCTCAATTGAGCAGTTCTTC.